Listed below are T cell receptor beta chains from one sample, sequenced in a study of response to subunit inactivated influenza vaccine. TCRdb used MiXCR to reprocess the RT-PCR reads, holding one entry per CDR3 protein. Among 490,000 or so distinct CDR3 sequences, under 9% were seen once, and the ten largest hold 10% to 15%. Sequencing used PBMCs from blood, obtained around 25 months after vaccination. The receptors derive from a man between 45 and 75 years old who received an inactivated influenza vaccine. Both conserved end residues are trimmed from each CDR3. Fields, in order: V gene, J gene, CDR3 protein.

TRBV4-1	TRBJ2-1	ASSQVEDRISYNEQF
TRBV12-3/TRBV12-4	TRBJ1-1	ASSFPGQGRWTEAF
TRBV2	TRBJ1-1	AGGNMNTEAF
TRBV24-1	TRBJ1-2	ATSSTGANYGYT
TRBV4-3	TRBJ2-7	ASSQEFGTSPYEQY
TRBV12-3/TRBV12-4	TRBJ1-2	ASSLDQSYGYT
TRBV5-6	TRBJ2-3	ASSLGYYENTDTQY
TRBV4-3	TRBJ2-4	ASSQELEGNIQY
TRBV10-3	TRBJ2-1	AISDVGRARDEQF
TRBV4-3	TRBJ1-2	ASSQDIGDYGYT
TRBV4-3	TRBJ1-4	ASSQDPRRGTNEKLF
TRBV20-1	TRBJ2-7	SGARNTYEQY
TRBV20-1	TRBJ1-1	SARVRVPGDRTEAF
TRBV5-1	TRBJ1-5	ASSLNGLNQPQH
TRBV12-3/TRBV12-4	TRBJ1-4	ASSSGQGAINEKLF
TRBV12-3/TRBV12-4	TRBJ1-6	ASKQGQSNSPLH
TRBV12-3/TRBV12-4	TRBJ2-1	ASSLFLAGLIEQF
TRBV5-1	TRBJ2-7	ASSRKLDEQY
TRBV4-2	TRBJ2-7	ASSQNLDRSFSYEQY
TRBV10-3	TRBJ2-1	AISREGALGALYNEQF
TRBV15	TRBJ2-7	ATSGRTGSEQY
TRBV20-1	TRBJ1-6	SARDLNARAYNSPLH
TRBV21-1	TRBJ2-7	ASSIRQGACYEQY
TRBV6-5	TRBJ2-7	ASRYTTGAYEQY
TRBV20-1	TRBJ1-1	SASAGTTEAF
TRBV5-1	TRBJ1-4	ASSFTRNEKLF
TRBV10-3	TRBJ2-3	AISGPGGDTQY
TRBV29-1	TRBJ2-5	SVETGFSTQY
TRBV20-1	TRBJ2-7	SARPGEGPYEQY
TRBV4-3	TRBJ2-3	ASSPGSTDTQY
TRBV5-1	TRBJ2-1	ASGRRSEQF
TRBV7-2	TRBJ2-7	ASSLRFTGQGPYEQY
TRBV11-1	TRBJ2-1	ASSLDYRLAGGPGNEQF
TRBV6-5	TRBJ1-6	ASSYGGGLYNSPLH
TRBV9	TRBJ1-6	ASSEGTGSSPLH
TRBV20-1	TRBJ2-3	SASRGSRGTDTQY
TRBV28	TRBJ2-4	ASRPGSAKNIQY
TRBV5-4	TRBJ1-2	ASSLERLYGYT
TRBV19	TRBJ2-4	ASRRQGGIQY
TRBV5-1	TRBJ2-5	ASSGGDQETQY
TRBV19	TRBJ1-4	ASSISSRQPNEKLF
TRBV7-9	TRBJ1-4	ASSPDRGLEKLF
TRBV6-6	TRBJ1-2	ASSYLNYGYT
TRBV18	TRBJ2-1	ASSSGVRQWDNEQF
TRBV12-3/TRBV12-4	TRBJ2-1	ASSFTSGPYNEQF
TRBV7-8	TRBJ1-1	ASTRDRSNTEAF
TRBV7-8	TRBJ2-7	ASSFIGGRGYEQY
TRBV5-1	TRBJ1-2	ASSPFRQDYGYT
TRBV5-5	TRBJ1-1	ASSLGVLTEAF
TRBV7-9	TRBJ2-7	ASSSVTGVEQY
TRBV7-7	TRBJ2-2	ASSPDSEGSGELF
TRBV11-2	TRBJ1-1	ASSLLLSGTEAF
TRBV29-1	TRBJ2-5	SVLGGLETQY
TRBV7-9	TRBJ1-1	ASSLEQGASAF